A single sample gave rise to the 20 T cell receptor beta chains below, sequenced in a study of cytomegalovirus exposure and HLA in healthy donors. Primers: 60 Vbeta forward and 13 Jbeta reverse. TCRdb keeps only in-frame clones here, not all; method: immunoSEQ multiplex PCR. The table shows about 160,000 clones, with 65% to 90% occurring only once. The sequencing sample was made of PBMCs. The receptor set was obtained from a woman between 18 and 29 years old in good health and CMV-seronegative.

The V and J genes are TRBV4-1 and TRBJ1-5; a weak D match, TRBD1 (5 bases). Trimming stripped 3 bases from V and 4 bases from J, with 7 bases between. The CDR3 sequence is 13 residues long. CDR1 is MGHRA, CDR2 YSYEKL, per germline. CDR3 DNA: TGCGCCAGCAGCCAGTCAGGGAATCAGCCCCAGCATTTT. Amino acids: CASSQSGNQPQHF.

The chain has TRBV27 and TRBJ2-5, with a weak D call TRBD1 (6 bases). The CDR3 totals 14 residues. Between the trimmed V and J ends, which lost 5 bases and 5 bases, there was a span of 15 bases. Germline-derived CDR1 and CDR2 are MNHEY and SMNVEV (reference sequence). The DNA of the CDR3 is TGTGCCAGCAGTCGCGGACAGTTTGGGGAGACCCAGTACTTC. It specifies CASSRGQFGETQYF.

The chain recombines TRBV28 with TRBJ2-5; D unclear. V shed 10 bases and J shed 5 bases, with 8 bases lying between them. The germline V gene encodes CDR1 MDHEN and CDR2 SYDVKM. The CDR3 totals 10 residues. In nucleotides, the CDR3 is TGTGCCACCCCCTTGGAGACCCAGTACTTC. This gives the protein CATPLETQYF.

The chain recombines TRBV5-1 with TRBJ2-1; 10 bases agree with TRBD1. The CDR3 covers 15 residues. The J segment lost 5 bases and the V segment lost 4 bases, leaving 6 bases of the junction unmatched. CDR1 SGHRS and CDR2 YFSETQ come from the germline V gene. The CDR3: CASSGDRGLDNEQFF. The CDR3 DNA reads TGCGCCAGCAGCGGAGACAGGGGGCTCGACAATGAGCAGTTCTTC.

The rearrangement uses TRBV12-5 and TRBJ2-5; 11 nucleotides line up with TRBD2. The DNA end lines up better with TRBJ2-7; the J call may be wrong. This CDR3 comprises 15 residues. Germline V gives CDR1 LGHNT, CDR2 FRNRAP. The CDR3 is CASGSLAGGIYEQYF. CDR3 bases: TGTGCTAGTGGTTCCTTAGCGGGGGGGATCTACGAGCAGTACTTC.

The chain combines TRBV27 with TRBJ2-5; D remains ambiguous. The germline V gene encodes CDR1 MNHEY and CDR2 SMNVEV (reference sequence). The CDR3 is 11 amino acids. V was shortened by 3 bases and J by 5 bases, with 4 bases between the two germline ends. The DNA of the CDR3 is TGTGCCAGCAGTTTGAGGGAGACCCAGTACTTC. It is translated as CASSLRETQYF.

This chain uses TRBV5-1 with TRBJ1-6; 9 bases align to TRBD1. With 0 bases clipped from V and 5 bases from J, the junction kept 6 bases outside the gene matches. CDR1 is SGHRS, CDR2 YFSETQ, per germline. The CDR3 is 17 residues long. In nucleotides, the CDR3 is TGCGCCAGCAGCTTGGCCAAGACAGGGGGGAATAATTCACCCCTCCACTTT. The encoded protein is CASSLAKTGGNNSPLHF.

The CDR3 loop is CASSFVAGADTQYF. Written as DNA, the CDR3 is TGTGCCAGCAGTTTCGTAGCGGGAGCAGATACGCAGTATTTT. The V call is TRBV27, the J call TRBJ2-3, with 9 bases lining up with TRBD2. The CDR3 has 14 residues. The trim removed 3 bases at V and 4 bases at J, leaving 2 bases unmatched. CDR1 is MNHEY, CDR2 SMNVEV, per germline (reference sequence).

The chain joins TRBV7-3 to TRBJ2-1, with 8 bases identical to TRBD1. With V trimmed by 8 bases and J by 4 bases, 1 base remained unmatched. Germline V CDR1 and CDR2: SGHTA, FQGTGA. CDR3 length: 12 amino acids. CDR3: CASGQGYNEQFF. CDR3 DNA sequence: TGTGCCAGCGGACAGGGTTACAATGAGCAGTTCTTC.

This clone appeared a few times. The V call is TRBV19, the J call TRBJ2-1; TRBD1 is a possible D gene (6 bases). CDR1 and CDR2 from the germline V gene are LNHDA and SQIVND (reference sequence). V was pared by 1 base and J by 5 bases, with 12 bases between. This CDR3 region has 15 residues. CDR3 DNA: TGTGCCAGTAGTATAGGGACAGCAATCGACAATGAGCAGTTCTTC. It translates to CASSIGTAIDNEQFF.

J is TRBJ2-3 and V is TRBV6-5; 9 nucleotides match TRBD2. Trimming removed 5 bases from V and 1 base from J; junction bases left unmatched: 1. The CDR3 sequence is 14 residues long. The V gene's germline CDR1 is MNHEY and CDR2 SVGAGI. The CDR3 region is CASSRTSGTDTQYF. The CDR3 DNA follows: TGTGCCAGCAGTCGGACTAGCGGCACAGATACGCAGTATTTT.

The rearrangement joins TRBV19 to TRBJ1-4, with D perhaps matching TRBD1 (5 bases). Germline CDR1 reads LNHDA; CDR2 reads SQIVND (reference sequence). Deletions cut 10 bases from V and 7 bases from J, with 22 bases between. This CDR3 is 15 amino acids long. As DNA, the CDR3 is TGTGCCACCAATAACCAGCACCTAAGGGGTGAAAAACTGTTTTTT. It translates to CATNNQHLRGEKLFF.

The count of this clone is one. The chain couples TRBV27 to TRBJ2-3, with a tentative D call TRBD2 (7 bases). This CDR3 contains 14 residues. V lost 11 bases, J lost 6 bases, and 21 bases lay in between. CDR1 and CDR2 from the germline V gene are MNHEY and SMNVEV (reference sequence). The CDR3 here is CARSGRGQWDTQYF. The CDR3 DNA reads TGTGCCCGCTCCGGGCGGGGGCAGTGGGATACGCAGTATTTT.

A few counts support this clone. The rearrangement uses TRBV2 and TRBJ2-7; 7 bases fit TRBD1. The CDR3 totals 12 residues. V shed 2 bases and J 6 bases; nucleotides not matched to a gene: 1. Germline CDR1 SNHLY, CDR2 FYNNEI. The CDR3 DNA is TGTGCCAGCAGTGAACAGGGGGTCGAGCAGTACTTC. Its translation: CASSEQGVEQYF.

The rearrangement uses TRBV2 and TRBJ1-3, with D unresolved. V was trimmed by 5 bases and J by 3 bases, leaving 17 bases between them. Germline values: CDR1 SNHLY, CDR2 FYNNEI. The CDR3 is 16 residues long. The CDR3 coding sequence is TGTGCCAGCAGTCCCCTCGGAGGACTCCATGGAAACACCATATATTTT. Amino acid sequence: CASSPLGGLHGNTIYF.

Notes on this clone: The junction shows a germline mismatch at one end, possibly a read error. The genes are TRBV19 and TRBJ1-4; no clear D. The germline gives CDR1 LNHDA, CDR2 SQIVND (reference sequence). The CDR3 length is 15 residues. The DNA for the CDR3 is TGTGCCAGTAGGACCCCCGGAAGGGAGAATGAAAAACTGTCTTTT. Its protein product is CASRTPGRENEKLSF. The whole variable domain, remainder taken from reference TRBV19 and TRBJ1-4, is DGGITQSPKYLFRKEGQNVTLSCEQNLNHDAMYWYRQDPGQGLRLIYYSQIVNDFQKGDIAEGYSVSREKKESFPLTVTSAQKNPTAFYLCASRTPGRENEKLSFGSGTQLSVL.

The chain uses TRBV6-6 and TRBJ2-1, with 8 bases lining up with TRBD2. Trimming at V came to 0 bases and at J to 10 bases, leaving 8 bases not matched to a gene. Germline CDR1 is MNHNY and CDR2 is SVGAGI (reference sequence). There are 15 residues in the CDR3. CDR3 sequence: CASSYSVRTSREQFF. The CDR3 DNA reads as TGTGCCAGCAGTTACTCCGTGAGGACTAGCCGCGAGCAGTTCTTC.

The CDR3 nucleotides read TGTGCCAGCAGCTTGGAGCCGTTCGCGAACACCGGGGAGCTGTTTTTT. It yields the protein CASSLEPFANTGELFF. This chain joins TRBV5-4 and TRBJ2-2, with D unclear. The CDR3 totals 16 residues. V was shortened by 0 bases and J by 0 bases, with 9 bases between the two germline ends. Germline V gene lookup returns CDR1 SGHNT and CDR2 YYREEE (reference sequence).

The chain joins TRBV5-5 to TRBJ2-7, with TRBD2 matching 8 bases. This CDR3 spans 15 amino acids. V lost 0 bases to trimming and J lost 1 base; unmatched junction nucleotides: 3. The germline V gene has CDR1 SGHKS and CDR2 YYEKEE (reference sequence). This CDR3 reads CASSLGERGSYEQYF. In DNA form, the CDR3 reads TGTGCCAGCAGCTTGGGAGAGCGGGGGTCCTACGAGCAGTACTTC.

A few counts support this clone. The gene calls are TRBV5-1 and TRBJ2-7, with 10 bases that match TRBD1. Germline V gene sequence: CDR1 SGHRS, CDR2 YFSETQ. There are 15 residues in the CDR3. Trimming took 6 bases from V and 6 from J; bases not matched to a gene: 12. DNA for the CDR3: TGCGCCAGCACGTCATCCGGGACAGGGGCTCGCGAGCAGTACTTC. This translates into CASTSSGTGAREQYF.